This T cell receptor (beta chain) was identified in a study of breast tumors, draining lymph nodes, adjacent tissues. Study-level results: Data only fit, rather than demonstrated, lymph node origin of most tumor T cells. Compared with basal-like, luminal-like tumors shared significantly more repertoire with nontumor tissue. The data were judged consistent with most tumor T cells coming from lymph node and expanding in tumor. Tumor repertoires ranked between lymph nodes and nontumor tissue in diversity, with V and J gene preferences.

Breast cancer patients provided tissue from their axillary draining lymph nodes. With 6 bases clipped from V and 1 base from J, the junction kept 11 bases outside the gene matches. The germline gives CDR1 ENHRY, CDR2 SYGVKD. The CDR3 sequence is 18 residues long. As concerns this clonotype: Its specificity is unknown.

TCRdb analysed the multiplex PCR reads with MiXCR anew, one entry per CDR3 protein. The table lists fewer than 250,000 distinct CDR3 sequences, around 32% of them singletons. The TCR comes from a female donor with breast cancer. Some clones in this sample may be carry-over from other donors' samples. The chain carries TRBV10-3 and TRBJ2-1; 11 bases match TRBD2. Sequenced: axillary lymph node tissue. The CDR3 coding sequence is TGTGCCATCAGCGCCTTGACTAGCGGGATACTATCCTACAATGAGCAGTTCTTC. It is translated as CAISALTSGILSYNEQFF.